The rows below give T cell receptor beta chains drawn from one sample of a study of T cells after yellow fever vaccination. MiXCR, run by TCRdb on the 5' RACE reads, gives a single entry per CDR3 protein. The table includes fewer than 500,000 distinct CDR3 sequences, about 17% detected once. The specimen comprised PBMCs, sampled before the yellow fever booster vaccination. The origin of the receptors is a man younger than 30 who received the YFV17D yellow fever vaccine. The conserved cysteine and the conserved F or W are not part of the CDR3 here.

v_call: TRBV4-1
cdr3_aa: ASSQSPGGGYT

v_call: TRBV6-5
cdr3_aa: ASSYRGAGGPLGHEQF

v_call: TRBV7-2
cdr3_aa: ASSFAGNEQF

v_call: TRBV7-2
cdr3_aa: ASSLERGQGTQY

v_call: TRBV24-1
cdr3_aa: ATSDHGRQGAF

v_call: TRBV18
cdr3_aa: ASSPPVGADGYT

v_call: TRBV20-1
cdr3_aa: SAAFFSSDTEAF

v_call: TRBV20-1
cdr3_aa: SAWQGFQTEAF

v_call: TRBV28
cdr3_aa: ASWALAGGQETQY

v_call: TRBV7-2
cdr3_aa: ASSLAPGHWMSDTQY

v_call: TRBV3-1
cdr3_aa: ASSPPAWQTDTQY

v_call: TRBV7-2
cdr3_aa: ASSPRGMRTEAF

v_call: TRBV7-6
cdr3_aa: ASSSRQGMNTEAF

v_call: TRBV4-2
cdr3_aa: ASSQGTSGGSDTQY

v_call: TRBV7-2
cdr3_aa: ASSLQTRAGYT

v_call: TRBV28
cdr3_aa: ATWDGAYEKLF

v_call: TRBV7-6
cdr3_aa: ASSLGPGQGVYNEQF

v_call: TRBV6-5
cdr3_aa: ASSYSPARSTEAF

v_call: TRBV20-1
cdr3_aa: SARAPDRGDTQY

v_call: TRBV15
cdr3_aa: ATSGGQGWVTDTQY

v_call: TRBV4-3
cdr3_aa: ASSQDTPGTYEQY

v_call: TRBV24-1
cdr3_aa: ATNRGVDEQF

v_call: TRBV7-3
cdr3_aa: ASSLDTAGTQY

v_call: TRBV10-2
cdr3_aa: ASRPDRAREQF

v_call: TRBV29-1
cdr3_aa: SVLRTGYEQY

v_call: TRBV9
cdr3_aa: ASSVADRGIQEAQY

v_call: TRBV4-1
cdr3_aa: ASSRTPEGWEAF

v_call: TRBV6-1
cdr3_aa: ASSDRGAYEQY

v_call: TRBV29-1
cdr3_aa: SVVWVGETGGPNTGELF

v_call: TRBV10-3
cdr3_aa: AIRGTGRNSDTQY

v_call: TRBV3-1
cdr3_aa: ASSRTSGGSYPQY

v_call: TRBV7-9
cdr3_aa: ASGQAF

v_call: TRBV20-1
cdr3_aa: SARDSRVSTDTQY

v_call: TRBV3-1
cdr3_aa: ASSQPPTSGSNTGELF

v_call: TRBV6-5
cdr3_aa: ASSYVAGWDTQY

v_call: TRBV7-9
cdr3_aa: ASSRDAGTLNTGELF

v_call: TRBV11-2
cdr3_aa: ASSLAGRRETQY

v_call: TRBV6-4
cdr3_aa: ASTSRDGTGANVLT

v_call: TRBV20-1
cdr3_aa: SARVAGVKWEQF

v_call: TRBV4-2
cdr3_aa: ASSQGALAGGKDTQY

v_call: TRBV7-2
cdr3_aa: ASSSPDRASTDTQY

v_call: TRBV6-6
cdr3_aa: ASSPPRRSYNEQF

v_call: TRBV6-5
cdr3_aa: ASTRRDKTDTQY

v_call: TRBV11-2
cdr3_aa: ASSLEPGANVLT

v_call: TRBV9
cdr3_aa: ASSVVRAGTEAF

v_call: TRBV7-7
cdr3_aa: ASSLESLGEQF

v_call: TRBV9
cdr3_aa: ASSQRNSPLH

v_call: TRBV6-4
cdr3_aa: ASSPYRGDNEQF

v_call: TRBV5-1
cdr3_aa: ASSLQDRGPDTEAF

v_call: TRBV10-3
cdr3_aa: AISEWSGITNYGYT

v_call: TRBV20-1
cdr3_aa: SARPGGPYEQY

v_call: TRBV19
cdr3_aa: ASHTGQGNQPQH

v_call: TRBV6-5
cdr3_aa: ASSWSADTGELF